The clone carrying this T cell receptor beta chain was seen only a few times. Its specificity is not known. The CDR3 consists of 14 residues. V trimming: 5 bases; J trimming: 5 bases; junction bases outside the gene matches: 9. Looked up from germline, CDR1 is SEHNR and CDR2 is FQNEAQ (reference sequence). Template switching, a step in the protocol, added a universal primer site, and cDNA carried unique molecular identifiers. TCRdb itself ran the 5' RACE reads through MiXCR, one entry per CDR3 protein. The sample holds 500,000 to 600,000 distinct CDR3 sequences; 22% are singletons and the top ten take 0.75% to 0.95%. These data are taken from a study of identical twins. Study-level points and caveats: Models underestimated TCR alpha sharing (out-of-frame) in monozygotic twins.

In addition, the sample was reused for a study of T cells expressing NK-cell markers.

The sample consisted of CD4+ T cells sorted from blood. This sequence originates from a woman younger than 35 in good health. The chain has TRBV7-9 and TRBJ2-7; 7 bases align to TRBD1. CDR3: CASSPRTGPHEQYF. The DNA of the CDR3 is TGTGCCAGCAGCCCAAGGACAGGCCCCCACGAGCAGTACTTC.